One and the same sample provided the 22 T cell receptor beta chains below, sequenced in a study of shared clonotypes between healthy human individuals. Sequencing was performed with immunoSEQ multiplex PCR; in TCRdb, only in-frame clones are kept and a portion is missing. The sample lists about 2.4 million clones, approximately 94% occurring once. Input material: naive CD4+ T cells sorted from blood. Specified subset: CD45RA+ positively selected. These receptors all stem from a man younger than 35 in good health.

Of note for this clone: Other nucleotide sequences in the sample specify the same CDR3. The chain is built from TRBV5-4 and TRBJ2-7; tentative D call: TRBD1 (6 bases). Per the germline V gene, CDR1 is SGHNT and CDR2 is YYREEE (reference sequence). This CDR3 region has 13 residues. Trimming removed 3 bases from V and 0 bases from J, with 7 bases in between. The CDR3 sequence: CASSSTGSYEQYF. In DNA form, the CDR3 reads TGTGCCAGCAGCTCGACAGGCTCCTACGAGCAGTACTTC.

The rearrangement uses TRBV6-1 and TRBJ1-5, with no clear D. V was clipped by 6 bases and J by 7 bases, with 16 bases between them. The CDR3 is 14 residues long. Germline CDR1 is MNHNS and CDR2 is SASEGT. CDR3 bases: TGTGCCAGCAGGGCTGCTCGAGGGCGGCAGCCCCAGCATTTT. Translating gives CASRAARGRQPQHF.

This chain joins TRBV4-1 and TRBJ1-1; no definite D call. This CDR3 spans 16 amino acids. Germline V gives CDR1 MGHRA, CDR2 YSYEKL. Trimming removed 3 bases from V and 4 bases from J, with 18 bases in between. CDR3 region: CASSQTGIERATEAFF. The CDR3 DNA follows: TGCGCCAGCAGCCAGACCGGAATAGAGCGGGCCACTGAAGCTTTCTTT.

The chain employs TRBV19 and TRBJ1-2, with a possible D match to TRBD1 (6 bases). Germline CDR1 LNHDA, CDR2 SQIVND (reference sequence). V was trimmed by 8 bases and J by 6 bases, leaving 25 bases between them. This CDR3 has 16 residues. Here the CDR3 DNA reads TGTGCCAGTTCGCATGGGGGCGGGCCGCCAGGGGATGGCTACACCTTC. Protein product: CASSHGGGPPGDGYTF. The complete variable domain, with remaining parts taken from reference TRBV19 and TRBJ1-2, reads DGGITQSPKYLFRKEGQNVTLSCEQNLNHDAMYWYRQDPGQGLRLIYYSQIVNDFQKGDIAEGYSVSREKKESFPLTVTSAQKNPTAFYLCASSHGGGPPGDGYTFGSGTRLTVV.

The V call is TRBV30, the J call TRBJ1-5; maybe TRBD1 (5 bases). This CDR3 has 15 amino acids. Germline CDR1 reads GTSNPN; CDR2 reads SVGIG (reference sequence). Trimming pared 5 bases from V and 0 bases from J, leaving 14 bases between. Here the CDR3 DNA reads TGTGCCTGGGATGGAGTGGGGGTTAGCAATCAGCCCCAGCATTTT. Encoded protein: CAWDGVGVSNQPQHF.

J is TRBJ2-3 and V is TRBV20-1; D is unresolved. Germline values: CDR1 DFQATT, CDR2 SNEGSKA (reference sequence). The CDR3 loop spans 11 amino acids. V dropped 6 bases and J dropped 4 bases, with 8 bases sitting between them. The CDR3 loop is CSATRPDTQYF. The CDR3 DNA follows: TGCAGTGCGACTCGACCAGATACGCAGTATTTT.

The CDR3: CASSLGTAVSDTQYF. CDR3 nucleotides: TGTGCCAGCAGCTTGGGGACAGCTGTTTCAGATACGCAGTATTTT. The chain employs TRBV5-8 and TRBJ2-3; tentative D call: TRBD1 (6 bases). Germline V gives CDR1 SGHTS, CDR2 YDEGEE. CDR3 length equals 15 residues. Trimming stripped 0 bases from V and 4 bases from J, with 12 bases between.

The gene calls are TRBV27 and TRBJ1-5; D is unresolved. The CDR3 is 13 residues long. The germline gives CDR1 MNHEY, CDR2 SMNVEV (reference sequence). With 5 bases removed from V and 6 bases from J, the gap between germline ends came to 11 bases. CDR3 residues: CASSPSPSQPQHF. In DNA form, the CDR3 reads TGTGCCAGCAGTCCCTCTCCCAGTCAGCCCCAGCATTTT.

The chain couples TRBV5-1 to TRBJ2-1; 7 bases match TRBD2. This CDR3 comprises 15 residues. Trimming at V came to 4 bases and at J to 5 bases, leaving 9 bases not matched to a gene. The germline V gene has CDR1 SGHRS and CDR2 YFSETQ. The CDR3 bases are TGCGCCAGCAGCGAGGGACTAATGGCCAACAATGAGCAGTTCTTC. Translated, it gives CASSEGLMANNEQFF. Looking up the rest from reference TRBV5-1 and TRBJ2-1 gives the full variable domain: KAGVTQTPRYLIKTRGQQVTLSCSPISGHRSVSWYQQTPGQGLQFLFEYFSETQRNKGNFPGRFSGRQFSNSRSEMNVSTLELGDSALYLCASSEGLMANNEQFFGPGTRLTVL.

The V gene is TRBV7-2, the J gene TRBJ1-2, with a weak D call TRBD1 (5 bases). In germline, CDR1 is SGHTA, CDR2 FQGNSA. This CDR3 is 15 amino acids long. V lost 3 bases to trimming and J lost 7 bases, with 18 bases between them. The CDR3 DNA sequence: TGTGCCAGCAGCTTCGGGCCGGCAGGGTCGGGTGGCTACACCTTC. Protein product: CASSFGPAGSGGYTF.

In regard to this clone: The sample has other DNA sequences that encode this CDR3 too. This chain links TRBV28 with TRBJ2-7; 11 bases are a match to TRBD1. Trimming at V came to 8 bases and at J to 1 base, leaving 4 bases not matched to a gene. The CDR3 loop spans 14 amino acids. CDR1 MDHEN and CDR2 SYDVKM come from the germline V gene. The CDR3 here is CASSGTGGSYEQYF. In DNA, the CDR3 is TGTGCCAGCTCCGGGACAGGGGGTTCCTACGAGCAGTACTTC.

This chain links TRBV27 with TRBJ1-5, with 10 positions matching TRBD1. Germline trimming cut 4 bases from V and 4 bases from J; bases unmatched to any gene: 4. CDR1 MNHEY and CDR2 SMNVEV come from the germline V gene (reference sequence). This CDR3 has 15 amino acids. The CDR3 here is CASSSQDRGNQPQHF. The CDR3 nucleotides are TGTGCCAGCAGTTCCCAGGACAGGGGGAATCAGCCCCAGCATTTT.

This clone appeared a single time. The gene calls are TRBV7-9 and TRBJ2-3; TRBD2 agrees at 7 bases. V shed 1 base and J 10 bases; nucleotides not matched to a gene: 5. This CDR3 is built from 13 residues. Germline V lookup: CDR1 SEHNR, CDR2 FQNEAQ (reference sequence). CDR3 loop: CASSLDFAGAQYF. The CDR3 coding sequence is TGTGCCAGCAGCTTAGATTTCGCGGGGGCGCAGTATTTT.

DNA of the CDR3: TGTGCCAGCAGCCGAACCGCGGGGGCCAATCAGCCCCAGCATTTT. Its protein is CASSRTAGANQPQHF. The gene calls are TRBV7-2 and TRBJ1-5; tentatively, D is TRBD1 (6 bases). Germline V gene lookup returns CDR1 SGHTA and CDR2 FQGNSA. Trimming took 5 bases from V and 3 from J, leaving 14 bases between them. This CDR3 comprises 15 residues.

CDR3 DNA: TGCGCCAGCAGCCAAGTGGGACAGAAAAGCTCTGGAAACACCATATATTTT. Translating it yields CASSQVGQKSSGNTIYF. The chain links TRBV4-1 to TRBJ1-3, with TRBD1 identical over 7 bases. CDR1 is MGHRA and CDR2 is YSYEKL in the germline V gene. The CDR3 is made up of 17 amino acids. V shed 1 base, J shed 0 bases, and the junction held 6 bases outside the gene matches.

This clone was observed once. The rearrangement links TRBV6-4 to TRBJ1-2; 7 nucleotides agree with TRBD1. Unmatched junction bases numbered 8, after V lost 3 bases and J lost 4 bases. The CDR3 runs 15 residues. Germline V lookup: CDR1 MRHNA, CDR2 SNTAGT. CDR3 coding DNA: TGTGCCAGCAGTGAAGAGGCAGGGGGGGGCTATGGCTACACCTTC. Translating it yields CASSEEAGGGYGYTF.

The chain employs TRBV18 and TRBJ2-2; 8 bases are shared with TRBD1. CDR1 and CDR2 from the germline V gene are KGHSH and LQKENI. The trim removed 1 base at V and 3 bases at J, leaving 16 bases unmatched. The CDR3 sequence is 20 residues long. The CDR3 reads CASSPLDREEALGHTGELFF. The CDR3 nucleotides read TGTGCCAGCTCACCACTGGACAGGGAAGAGGCACTTGGTCACACCGGGGAGCTGTTTTTT.

This chain joins TRBV30 and TRBJ2-2; D may be TRBD1 (5 bases). The CDR3 contains 13 residues. Trimming took 4 bases from V and 1 from J, leaving 7 bases between them. Looked up from germline, CDR1 is GTSNPN and CDR2 is SVGIG (reference sequence). DNA of the CDR3: TGTGCCTGGAAAACAGGGAACACCGGGGAGCTGTTTTTT. Encoded protein: CAWKTGNTGELFF.

Points on this clone: Other DNA variants within this sample encode the same CDR3. The genes are TRBV18 and TRBJ1-2, with D uncertain. CDR3 length equals 11 residues. Germline loops: CDR1 KGHSH, CDR2 LQKENI. Trimming stripped 2 bases from V and 8 bases from J, with 6 bases between. The CDR3 sequence is CASSPDDGYTF. The CDR3 DNA is TGTGCCAGCTCACCAGATGACGGCTACACCTTC. The whole variable domain, filled in from reference TRBV18 and TRBJ1-2, reads NAGVMQNPRHLVRRRGQEARLRCSPMKGHSHVYWYRQLPEEGLKFMVYLQKENIIDESGMPKERFSAEFPKEGPSILRIQQVVRGDSAAYFCASSPDDGYTFGSGTRLTVV.

With regard to this clone: Germline is not matched at one junction end, which may reflect a read error. The rearrangement joins TRBV28 to TRBJ1-6; D gene ambiguous. Germline V lookup: CDR1 MDHEN, CDR2 SYDVKM. This CDR3 has 14 amino acids. Here the CDR3 DNA reads TGTGCCAGCAGTTTAAGCGGATTTAATTCATCCCTCCACTTT. Its protein is CASSLSGFNSSLHF.

The rearrangement joins TRBV6-1 to TRBJ1-3; D unresolved. Germline V lookup: CDR1 MNHNS, CDR2 SASEGT. The V end was cut by 6 bases, the J end by 0 bases, with 6 bases between. The CDR3 consists of 13 residues. CDR3 nucleotide sequence: TGTGCCAGCAGGGGAAGCTCTGGAAACACCATATATTTT. It yields the protein CASRGSSGNTIYF.

The chain is built from TRBV10-3 and TRBJ1-4; the D gene is possibly TRBD1 (5 bases). This CDR3 has 13 residues. The germline V and J ends were trimmed by 10 bases and 7 bases, with 16 bases remaining between them. Looked up from germline, CDR1 is ENHRY and CDR2 is SYGVKD. The CDR3 bases are TGTGCCACGACAGACATTTTGGGTGAAAAACTGTTTTTT. Its protein is CATTDILGEKLFF.